This T cell receptor (beta chain) was identified during a study of blood T cells in healthy people across ages. V shed 1 base, J shed 2 bases, and the junction held 13 bases outside the gene matches. This CDR3 is 17 amino acids long. Germline CDR1 and CDR2: DFQATT and SNEGSKA (reference sequence). The authors ran a second PCR of roughly 6 to 12 cycles using a sample-barcoded 5' primer and a J-beta primer mix. TCRdb analysed the 5' RACE reads with MiXCR anew, one entry per CDR3 protein. This sample yields hundreds of thousands of distinct CDR3 sequences, of which 56% are seen a single time; roughly 25% belongs to the top ten.

This sequence originates from a man aged 40-55 years in good health. The sample was blood. This chain connects TRBV20-1 to TRBJ2-7; 8 bases map to TRBD2. DNA for the CDR3: TGCAGTGCTAGAGGATTCCACGTAGCGGGACCTCCCTACGAGCAGTACTTC. It yields the protein CSARGFHVAGPPYEQYF.